This TCR beta chain was sequenced in a study of shared clonotypes between healthy human individuals. Only in-frame clones appear in the TCRdb table, and some are missing; sequencing was by immunoSEQ multiplex PCR. Of roughly 2.5 million clones in the sample, roughly nine tenths were seen once. The V gene's germline CDR1 is MGHDK and CDR2 SYGVNS. V lost 5 bases and J 5 bases, leaving 15 bases between the germline ends. The CDR3 covers 14 residues. Notes on the study in general: Among the subsets, naive ones generally showed larger estimated richness than memory ones.

In regard to this clone: Its antigen is unidentified.

The sequenced sample was naive CD4+ T cells sorted from blood. Regarding subset: CD45RA+ positively selected. This receptor was taken from a man aged 18 to 30 in good health. The rearrangement joins TRBV25-1 to TRBJ1-1; unclear D gene. In DNA, the CDR3 is TGTGCCAGCAGTCCTTGGAAGCTGGAGACTGAAGCTTTCTTT. Translation gives CASSPWKLETEAFF.